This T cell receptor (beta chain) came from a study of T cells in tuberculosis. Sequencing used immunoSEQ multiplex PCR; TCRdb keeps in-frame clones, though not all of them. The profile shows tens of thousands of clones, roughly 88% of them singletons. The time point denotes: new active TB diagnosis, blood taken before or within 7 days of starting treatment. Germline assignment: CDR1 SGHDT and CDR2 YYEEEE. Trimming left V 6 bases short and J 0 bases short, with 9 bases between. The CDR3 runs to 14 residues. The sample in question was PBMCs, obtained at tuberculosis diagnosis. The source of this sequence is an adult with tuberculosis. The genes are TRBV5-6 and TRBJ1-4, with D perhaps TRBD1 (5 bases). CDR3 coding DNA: TGTGCCAGCACCACGACAGCAACTAATGAAAAACTGTTTTTT. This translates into CASTTTATNEKLFF. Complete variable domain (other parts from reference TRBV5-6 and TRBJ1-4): DAGVTQSPTHLIKTRGQQVTLRCSPKSGHDTVSWYQQALGQGPQFIFQYYEEEERQRGNFPDRFSGHQFPNYSSELNVNALLLGDSALYLCASTTTATNEKLFFGSGTQLSVL.